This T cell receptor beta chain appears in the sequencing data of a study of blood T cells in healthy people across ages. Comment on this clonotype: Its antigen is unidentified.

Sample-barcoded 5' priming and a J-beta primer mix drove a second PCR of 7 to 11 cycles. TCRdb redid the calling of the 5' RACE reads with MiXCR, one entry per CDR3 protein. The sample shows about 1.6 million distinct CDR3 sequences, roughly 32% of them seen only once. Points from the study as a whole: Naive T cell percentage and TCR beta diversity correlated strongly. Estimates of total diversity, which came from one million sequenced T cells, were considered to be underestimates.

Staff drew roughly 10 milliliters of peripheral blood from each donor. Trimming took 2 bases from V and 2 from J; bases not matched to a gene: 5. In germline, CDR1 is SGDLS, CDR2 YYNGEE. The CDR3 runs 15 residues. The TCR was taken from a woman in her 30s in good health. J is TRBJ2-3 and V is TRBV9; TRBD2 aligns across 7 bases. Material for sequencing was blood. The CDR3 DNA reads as TGTGCCAGCAGCGTGGAGGGAGGGTTCACAGATACGCAGTATTTT. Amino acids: CASSVEGGFTDTQYF.